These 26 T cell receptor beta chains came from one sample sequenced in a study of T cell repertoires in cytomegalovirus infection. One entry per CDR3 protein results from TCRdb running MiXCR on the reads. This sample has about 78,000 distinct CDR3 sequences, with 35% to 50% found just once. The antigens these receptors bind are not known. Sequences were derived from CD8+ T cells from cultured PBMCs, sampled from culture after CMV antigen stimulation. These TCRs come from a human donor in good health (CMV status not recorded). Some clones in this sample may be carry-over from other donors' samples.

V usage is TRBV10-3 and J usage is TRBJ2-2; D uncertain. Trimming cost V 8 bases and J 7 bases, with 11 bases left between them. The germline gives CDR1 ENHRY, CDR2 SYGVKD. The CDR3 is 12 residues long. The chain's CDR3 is CAIGGQVGELFF. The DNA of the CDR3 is TGTGCCATCGGTGGGCAGGTCGGGGAGCTGTTTTTT.

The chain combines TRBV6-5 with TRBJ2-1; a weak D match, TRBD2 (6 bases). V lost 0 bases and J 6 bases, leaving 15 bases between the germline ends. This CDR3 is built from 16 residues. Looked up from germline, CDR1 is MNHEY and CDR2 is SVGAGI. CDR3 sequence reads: CASSYSIFGGGNEQFF. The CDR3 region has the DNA TGTGCCAGCAGTTACTCGATATTCGGGGGAGGCAATGAGCAGTTCTTC.

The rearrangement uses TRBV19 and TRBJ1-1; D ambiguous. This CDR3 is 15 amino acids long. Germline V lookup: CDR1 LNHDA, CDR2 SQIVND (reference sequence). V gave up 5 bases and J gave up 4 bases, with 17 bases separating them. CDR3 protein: CASSPQMFRGTEAFF. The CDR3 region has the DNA TGTGCCAGTAGTCCCCAGATGTTCCGGGGCACTGAAGCTTTCTTT.

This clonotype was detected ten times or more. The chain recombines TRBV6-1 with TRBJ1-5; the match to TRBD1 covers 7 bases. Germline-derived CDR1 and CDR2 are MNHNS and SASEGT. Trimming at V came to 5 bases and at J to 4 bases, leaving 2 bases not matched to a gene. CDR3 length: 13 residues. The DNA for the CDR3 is TGTGCCAGCAGTTCACAGGGGAATCAGCCCCAGCATTTT. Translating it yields CASSSQGNQPQHF.

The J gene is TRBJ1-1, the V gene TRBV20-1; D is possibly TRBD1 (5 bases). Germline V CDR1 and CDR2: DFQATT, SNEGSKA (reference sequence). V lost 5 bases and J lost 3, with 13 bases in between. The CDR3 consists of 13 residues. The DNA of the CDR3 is TGCAGTGCTTTGCGACAGTCCGACACTGAAGCTTTCTTT. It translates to CSALRQSDTEAFF.

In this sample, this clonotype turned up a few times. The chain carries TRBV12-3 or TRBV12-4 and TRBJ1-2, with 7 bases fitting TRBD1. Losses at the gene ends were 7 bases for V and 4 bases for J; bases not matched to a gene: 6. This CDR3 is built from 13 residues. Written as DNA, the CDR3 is TGTGCCAGCACCAAGACAGGGCCCTATGGCTACACCTTC. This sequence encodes CASTKTGPYGYTF.

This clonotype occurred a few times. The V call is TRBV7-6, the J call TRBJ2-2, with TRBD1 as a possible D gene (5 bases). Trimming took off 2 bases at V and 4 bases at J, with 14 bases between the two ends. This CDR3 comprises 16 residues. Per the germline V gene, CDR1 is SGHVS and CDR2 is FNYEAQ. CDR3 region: CASSLNRNWGTGELFF. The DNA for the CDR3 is TGTGCCAGCAGCTTAAACAGGAACTGGGGCACCGGGGAGCTGTTTTTT.

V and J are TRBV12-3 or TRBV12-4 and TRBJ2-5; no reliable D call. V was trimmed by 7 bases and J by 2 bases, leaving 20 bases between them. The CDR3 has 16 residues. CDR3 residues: CASTQFVGTAQETQYF. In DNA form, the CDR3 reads TGTGCCAGCACCCAGTTTGTAGGTACAGCTCAAGAGACCCAGTACTTC.

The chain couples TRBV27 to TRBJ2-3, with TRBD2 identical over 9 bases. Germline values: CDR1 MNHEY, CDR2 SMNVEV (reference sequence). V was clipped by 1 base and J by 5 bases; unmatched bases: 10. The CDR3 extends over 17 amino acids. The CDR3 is CASSLFFGGGGVDTQYF. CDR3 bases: TGTGCCAGCAGTTTATTCTTCGGCGGGGGGGGGGTAGATACGCAGTATTTT.

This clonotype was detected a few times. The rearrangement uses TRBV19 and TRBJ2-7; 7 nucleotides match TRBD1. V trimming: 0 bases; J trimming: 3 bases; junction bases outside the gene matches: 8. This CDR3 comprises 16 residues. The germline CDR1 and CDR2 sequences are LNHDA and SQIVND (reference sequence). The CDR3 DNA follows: TGTGCCAGTAGTATAGACCTACAGGGGACGGGCTACGAGCAGTACTTC. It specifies CASSIDLQGTGYEQYF.

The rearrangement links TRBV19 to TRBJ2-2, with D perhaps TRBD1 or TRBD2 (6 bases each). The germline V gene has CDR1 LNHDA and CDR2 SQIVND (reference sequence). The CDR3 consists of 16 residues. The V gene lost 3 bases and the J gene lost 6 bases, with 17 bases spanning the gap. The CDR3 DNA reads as TGTGCCAGTAGTATTTTATTACAGGGAGGATCCGGGGAGCTGTTTTTT. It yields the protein CASSILLQGGSGELFF.

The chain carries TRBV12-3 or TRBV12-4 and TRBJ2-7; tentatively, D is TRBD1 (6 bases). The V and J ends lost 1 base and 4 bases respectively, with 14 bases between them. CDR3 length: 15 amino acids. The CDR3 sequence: CASSLVVRGGYEQYF. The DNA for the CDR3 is TGTGCCAGCAGTTTAGTCGTCAGGGGCGGGTACGAGCAGTACTTC.

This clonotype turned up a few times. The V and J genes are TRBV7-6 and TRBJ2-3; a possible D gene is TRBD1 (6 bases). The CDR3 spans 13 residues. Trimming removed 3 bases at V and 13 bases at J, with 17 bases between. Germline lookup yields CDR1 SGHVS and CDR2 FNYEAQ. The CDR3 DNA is TGTGCCAGCAGCTTTCCAGACAGGCCAACGGAGTATTTT. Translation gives CASSFPDRPTEYF.

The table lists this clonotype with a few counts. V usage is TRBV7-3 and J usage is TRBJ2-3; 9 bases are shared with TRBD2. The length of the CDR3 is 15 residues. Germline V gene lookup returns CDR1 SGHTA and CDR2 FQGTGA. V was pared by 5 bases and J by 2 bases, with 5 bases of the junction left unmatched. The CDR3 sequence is CASSPAGGFTDTQYF. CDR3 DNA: TGTGCCAGCAGCCCAGCGGGGGGATTCACAGATACGCAGTATTTT.

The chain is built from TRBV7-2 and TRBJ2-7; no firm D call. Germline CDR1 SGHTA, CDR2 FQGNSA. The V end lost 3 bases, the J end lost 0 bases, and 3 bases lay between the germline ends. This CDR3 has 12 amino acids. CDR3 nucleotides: TGTGCCAGCAGCTTCCCCTCCTACGAGCAGTACTTC. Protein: CASSFPSYEQYF. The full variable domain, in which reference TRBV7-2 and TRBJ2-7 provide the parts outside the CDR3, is GAGVSQSPSNKVTEKGKDVELRCDPISGHTALYWYRQSLGQGLEFLIYFQGNSAPDKSGLPSDRFSAERTGGSVSTLTIQRTQQEDSAVYLCASSFPSYEQYFGPGTRLTVT.

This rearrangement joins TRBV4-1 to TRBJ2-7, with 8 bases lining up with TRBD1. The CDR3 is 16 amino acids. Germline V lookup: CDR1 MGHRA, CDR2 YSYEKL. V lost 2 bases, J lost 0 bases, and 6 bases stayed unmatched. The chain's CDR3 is CASSQTWTGSSYEQYF. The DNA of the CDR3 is TGCGCCAGCAGCCAAACGTGGACAGGGAGCTCCTACGAGCAGTACTTC.

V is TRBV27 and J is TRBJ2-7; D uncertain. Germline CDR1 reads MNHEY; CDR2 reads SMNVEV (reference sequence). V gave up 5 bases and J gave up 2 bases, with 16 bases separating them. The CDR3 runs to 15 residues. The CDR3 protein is CASSPPGLRAYEQYF. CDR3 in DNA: TGTGCCAGCAGTCCGCCGGGCCTCCGAGCCTACGAGCAGTACTTC.

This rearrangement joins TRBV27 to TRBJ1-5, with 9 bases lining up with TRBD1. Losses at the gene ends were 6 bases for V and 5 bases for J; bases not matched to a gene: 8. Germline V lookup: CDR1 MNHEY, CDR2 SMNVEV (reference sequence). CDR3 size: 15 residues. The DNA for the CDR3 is TGTGCCAGCAGCAGTTTCGGGACAGGGTATCAGCCCCAGCATTTT. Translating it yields CASSSFGTGYQPQHF.

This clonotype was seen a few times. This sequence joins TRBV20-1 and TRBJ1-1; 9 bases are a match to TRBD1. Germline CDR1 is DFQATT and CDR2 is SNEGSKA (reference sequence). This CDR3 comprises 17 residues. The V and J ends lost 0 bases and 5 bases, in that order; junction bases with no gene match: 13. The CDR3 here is CSARDWDRDYRGTEAFF. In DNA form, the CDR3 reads TGCAGTGCTAGAGATTGGGACAGGGATTATCGGGGGACTGAAGCTTTCTTT.

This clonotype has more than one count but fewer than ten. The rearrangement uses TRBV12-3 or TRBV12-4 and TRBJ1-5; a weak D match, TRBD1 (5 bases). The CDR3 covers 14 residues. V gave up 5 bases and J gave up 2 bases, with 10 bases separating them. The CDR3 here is CASSIWGGNQPQHF. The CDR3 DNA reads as TGTGCCAGCAGTATATGGGGGGGCAATCAGCCCCAGCATTTT.

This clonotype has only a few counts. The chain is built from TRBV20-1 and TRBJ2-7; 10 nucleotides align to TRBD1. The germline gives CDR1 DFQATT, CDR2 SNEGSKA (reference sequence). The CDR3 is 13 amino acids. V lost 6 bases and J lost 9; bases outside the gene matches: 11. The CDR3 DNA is TGCAGTGCGCAGAAGGGGACAGGGGATGCGCAGTACTTC. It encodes CSAQKGTGDAQYF.

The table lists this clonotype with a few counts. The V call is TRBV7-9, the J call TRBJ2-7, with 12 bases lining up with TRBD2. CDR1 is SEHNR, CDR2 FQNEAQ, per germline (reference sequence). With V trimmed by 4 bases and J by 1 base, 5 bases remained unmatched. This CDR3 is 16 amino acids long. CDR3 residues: CASSSILAGGSYEQYF. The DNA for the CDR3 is TGTGCCAGCAGCTCTATACTAGCGGGGGGATCCTACGAGCAGTACTTC.

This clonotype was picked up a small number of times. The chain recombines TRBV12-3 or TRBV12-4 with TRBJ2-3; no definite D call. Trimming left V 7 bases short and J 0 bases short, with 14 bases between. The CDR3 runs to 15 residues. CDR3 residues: CASTVSETSTDTQYF. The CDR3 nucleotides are TGTGCCAGCACCGTCTCAGAAACTAGCACAGATACGCAGTATTTT.

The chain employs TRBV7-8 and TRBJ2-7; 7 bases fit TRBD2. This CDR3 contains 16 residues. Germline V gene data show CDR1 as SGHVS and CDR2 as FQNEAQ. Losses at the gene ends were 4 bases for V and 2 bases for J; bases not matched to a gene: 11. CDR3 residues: CASSSFSSGEPYEQYF. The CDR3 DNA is TGTGCCAGCAGCTCGTTCTCAAGCGGGGAACCCTACGAGCAGTACTTC.

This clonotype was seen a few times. CDR3 coding DNA: TGTGCCAGCAGTTTACTTCCAAGGGAATCCTACACTGAAGCTTTCTTT. Its translation: CASSLLPRESYTEAFF. The gene calls are TRBV12-3 or TRBV12-4 and TRBJ1-1; D gene unclear. V gave up 2 bases and J gave up 3 bases, with 16 bases separating them. This CDR3 region has 16 residues.

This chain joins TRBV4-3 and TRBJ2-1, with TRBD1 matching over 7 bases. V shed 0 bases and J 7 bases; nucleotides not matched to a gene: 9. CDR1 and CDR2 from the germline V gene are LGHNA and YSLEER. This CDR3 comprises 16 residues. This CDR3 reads CASSQEWDSSPNEQFF. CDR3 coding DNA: TGCGCCAGCAGCCAAGAGTGGGACAGCAGCCCTAATGAGCAGTTCTTC.